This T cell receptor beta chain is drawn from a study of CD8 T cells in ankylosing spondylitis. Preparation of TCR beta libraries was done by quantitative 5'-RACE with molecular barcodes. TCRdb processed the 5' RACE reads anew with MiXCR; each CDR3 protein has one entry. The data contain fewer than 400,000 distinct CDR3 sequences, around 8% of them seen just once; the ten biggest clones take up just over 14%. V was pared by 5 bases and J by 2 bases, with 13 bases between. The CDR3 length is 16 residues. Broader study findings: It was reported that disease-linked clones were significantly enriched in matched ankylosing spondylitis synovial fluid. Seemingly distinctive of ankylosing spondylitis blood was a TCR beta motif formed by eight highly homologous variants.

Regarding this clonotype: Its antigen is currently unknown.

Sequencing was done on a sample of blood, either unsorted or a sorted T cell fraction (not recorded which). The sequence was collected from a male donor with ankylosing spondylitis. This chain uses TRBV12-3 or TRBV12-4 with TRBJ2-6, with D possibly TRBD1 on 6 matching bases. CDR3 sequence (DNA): TGTGCCAGCAGTCCCTCAGGGGTTACTGGGGCCAACGTCCTGACTTTC. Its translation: CASSPSGVTGANVLTF.